A selection of T cell receptor beta chains follows, all from one sample in a study of T cells in Graves' hyperthyroidism and ophthalmopathy. From the multiplex PCR reads, TCRdb called clonotypes with MiXCR, one entry per CDR3 protein. The sample lists roughly 740,000 distinct CDR3 sequences, approximately 16% occurring once. Sequences were obtained from blood. These receptor sequences come from a young man with Graves' hyperthyroidism. Each CDR3 is given with its conserved first and last residue. The order of the fields is CDR3 length, J gene, V gene, CDR3 protein.

cdr3_length: 17
j_call: TRBJ2-5
v_call: TRBV7-9
cdr3_aa: CASSQRPGLALQETQYF

cdr3_length: 14
j_call: TRBJ2-3
v_call: TRBV28
cdr3_aa: CASSPGPPADTQYF

cdr3_length: 14
j_call: TRBJ2-3
v_call: TRBV20-1
cdr3_aa: CSARGGTSTDTQYF

cdr3_length: 14
j_call: TRBJ2-2
v_call: TRBV28
cdr3_aa: CASSLLGSTGELFF

cdr3_length: 14
j_call: TRBJ2-1
v_call: TRBV18
cdr3_aa: CASSPDRADNEQFF

cdr3_length: 14
j_call: TRBJ2-3
v_call: TRBV10-3
cdr3_aa: CAITETRGSDTQYF

cdr3_length: 16
j_call: TRBJ1-5
v_call: TRBV5-5
cdr3_aa: CASSPGPNNSNQPQHF

cdr3_length: 13
j_call: TRBJ2-7
v_call: TRBV24-1
cdr3_aa: CATSDLDSYEQYF

cdr3_length: 15
j_call: TRBJ2-1
v_call: TRBV5-1
cdr3_aa: CASRNSGGSYNEQFF

cdr3_length: 17
j_call: TRBJ1-2
v_call: TRBV7-9
cdr3_aa: CASSLMAAGAGFYGYTF

cdr3_length: 15
j_call: TRBJ1-3
v_call: TRBV18
cdr3_aa: CASCAEIETGNTIYF

cdr3_length: 14
j_call: TRBJ2-3
v_call: TRBV7-2
cdr3_aa: CASRPLAGSDTQYF

cdr3_length: 13
j_call: TRBJ2-4
v_call: TRBV20-1
cdr3_aa: CSASTVAKNIQYF

cdr3_length: 15
j_call: TRBJ2-3
v_call: TRBV4-2
cdr3_aa: CASSQVGTSPDTQYF

cdr3_length: 15
j_call: TRBJ2-1
v_call: TRBV10-2
cdr3_aa: CASSEASLSYNEQFF

cdr3_length: 16
j_call: TRBJ2-3
v_call: TRBV5-1
cdr3_aa: CASSYHTGISTDTQYF

cdr3_length: 16
j_call: TRBJ2-7
v_call: TRBV18
cdr3_aa: CASSPVSGRLAYEQYF

cdr3_length: 15
j_call: TRBJ1-1
v_call: TRBV5-4
cdr3_aa: CASSLPNQRNTEAFF